This entry describes one TCR beta chain. Its antigen is currently unknown. Profiling relied on immunoSEQ multiplex PCR, and the TCRdb table lists in-frame clones only, not all of them. The data contain roughly 50,000 clones, around nine tenths of them seen just once; the ten biggest clones take up roughly 7%. This sample is drawn from a study of PD-1 blockade in classical Hodgkin lymphoma. Study results and caveats: By C4D1 there was a significant rise in CD4+ TCR diversity but not in CD8+ TCR diversity.

Specified time point: cycle 4 day 1 (C4D1), after 5 to 7 weeks of nivolumab. Patients all relapsed after autologous stem cell transplantation, and there was variation in brentuximab vedotin exposure. Germline V gives CDR1 SGDLS, CDR2 YYNGEE. The CDR3 spans 16 residues. Trimming pared 0 bases from V and 0 bases from J, leaving 10 bases between. The chain uses TRBV9 and TRBJ2-4; D not certain. Sequencing used peripheral blood mononuclear cells (PBMCs), obtained before the fourth cycle of nivolumab. This receptor was taken from a human donor with classical Hodgkin lymphoma. The CDR3 coding sequence is TGTGCCAGCAGCGTAGGGGTGGTCGCAGCCAAAAACATTCAGTACTTC. Translation: CASSVGVVAAKNIQYF.